This T cell receptor (beta chain) was identified in a study of identical twins. Points from the study as a whole: Compared with models, monozygotic twins showed more out-of-frame TCR alpha sharing.

For this clonotype: Its target is unknown.

Template switching added a universal primer binding site, and final cDNA carried unique molecular identifiers. Each CDR3 protein gets one entry after TCRdb re-called the 5' RACE reads with MiXCR. The table has about 480,000 distinct CDR3 sequences, 12% to 15% seen once; the top ten hold 0.4% to 0.55%. The sample was also reused in another study, on yellow fever vaccine responses in identical twins.

Input material: CD4+ T cells sorted from blood. The TCR originated in a woman younger than 30 in good health.

CDR3 nucleotide sequence: TGTGCCAGCAGTTACCAGGGGGTGGAAGTGACCCAGTACTTC. Its translation is CASSYQGVEVTQYF. The rearrangement joins TRBV6-2 or TRBV6-3 to TRBJ2-5; 7 nucleotides align to TRBD1. Germline-derived CDR1 and CDR2 are MNHEY and SVGEGT. This CDR3 has 14 residues. Unmatched junction bases numbered 7, after V lost 2 bases and J lost 7 bases.